This paragraph reports one T cell receptor (beta chain). This specimen includes other DNA sequences encoding the same CDR3. The sample belongs to a study of shared clonotypes between healthy human individuals. Study-level information: Each donor contributed plates that comprised three CD4 naive, three CD4 memory, two CD8 naive and one CD8 memory.

V was clipped by 2 bases and J by 3 bases, with 8 bases between them. Germline V gene lookup returns CDR1 MNHEY and CDR2 SMNVEV (reference sequence). CDR3 length equals 13 residues. Positive CCR7 selection of CD45RO-negative cells yielded the naive CD8 cells, and terminally differentiated effector memory CD45RA+ cells were excluded. This table comes from immunoSEQ multiplex PCR, and its TCRdb copy is limited to in-frame clones, with some not included. The data show about 1.9 million clones, with 90% to 95% seen just once and roughly 1.7% held by the top ten. This TCR derives from a man younger than 35 in good health. Some clones in this sample may be carry-over from other donors' samples. Specimen: naive CD8+ T cells from PBMCs. The rearrangement uses TRBV27 and TRBJ2-7; D uncertain. CDR3: CASSLGPFYEQYF. CDR3 DNA: TGTGCCAGCAGTTTAGGGCCCTTCTACGAGCAGTACTTC.